This T cell receptor (beta chain) was sequenced for a study of CD8+CD57+ T cells in acquired aplastic anemia. Background on the study: Sorted CD4+ and CD8+ cells gave an average of about 3.4 ug of DNA. Among healthy donors, CD4+ cells averaged approximately 10 million reads.

The CDR3 runs 20 residues. Germline-derived CDR1 and CDR2 are MGHDK and SYGVNS. V was cut by 2 bases and J by 4 bases, with 27 bases left in between. This clonotype was observed at least ten times. The target antigen is unknown. Researchers used genomic DNA as the template to profile TCR beta VDJ and CDR3. Via MiXCR, TCRdb re-called the reads, giving one row per CDR3 protein. In the table there are roughly 58,000 distinct CDR3 sequences, 45% to 70% of which are singletons. Broader study findings: Patients and controls shared approximately 30 CD8+ CDR3 sequences, highly expressed in patients. Simpson's diversity of CD8+ cells was not significantly different in patients compared with controls.

This sequence joins TRBV25-1 and TRBJ1-3, with TRBD1 as a possible D gene (6 bases). The source of this sequence is a human donor in good health, serving as a control. Source material: sorted CD4+, CD8+, or CD8+CD57+ T cells (not recorded which) from PBMCs. As DNA, the CDR3 is TGTGCCAGCAGTGAAGGGGCCGGGACAATCATAACTGCTCTCGGAAACACCATATATTTT. Translation gives CASSEGAGTIITALGNTIYF.